The next 31 T cell receptor beta chains were all read from a single sample in a study of cytomegalovirus exposure and HLA in healthy donors. PCR used 60 Vbeta primers and 13 Jbeta primers. Generated by immunoSEQ multiplex PCR, the TCRdb table keeps only in-frame clones and is missing some. The table has 100,000 or so clones, about 13% seen once; the top ten hold roughly a sixth. The sample comprised PBMCs. The source of these receptors is a man aged 35 to 55 in good health and CMV-seropositive.

The CDR3 sequence: CASTIAGAQGNEQFF. CDR3 nucleotide sequence: TGCGCCAGCACCATAGCGGGCGCCCAAGGGAATGAGCAGTTCTTC. The chain uses TRBV5-1 and TRBJ2-1, with 7 bases aligning to TRBD2. Germline V CDR1 and CDR2: SGHRS, YFSETQ. Trimming at V came to 6 bases and at J to 7 bases, leaving 13 bases not matched to a gene. The CDR3 consists of 15 residues.

This clone was seen only a few times. The gene calls are TRBV30 and TRBJ2-6; TRBD2 is a possible D gene (6 bases). This CDR3 is 13 amino acids long. CDR1 is GTSNPN and CDR2 is SVGIG in the germline V gene (reference sequence). V dropped 5 bases and J dropped 8 bases, with 13 bases sitting between them. Here the CDR3 reads CAWGGSLSNVLTF. The CDR3, as DNA: TGTGCCTGGGGGGGGAGTTTATCCAACGTCCTGACTTTC.

This chain joins TRBV25-1 and TRBJ2-4; 7 bases agree with TRBD1. This CDR3 comprises 18 residues. Per germline, CDR1 MGHDK and CDR2 SYGVNS. V was pared by 4 bases and J by 1 base, with 13 bases of the junction left unmatched. This CDR3 is CASSGMNRGGLAKNIQYF. CDR3 coding DNA: TGTGCCAGCAGTGGGATGAATAGAGGGGGCCTCGCCAAAAACATTCAGTACTTC.

The rearrangement uses TRBV11-1 and TRBJ2-1; 10 bases agree with TRBD2. This CDR3 contains 17 residues. The germline gives CDR1 SGHAT, CDR2 FQDESV (reference sequence). V shed 4 bases and J 2 bases; nucleotides not matched to a gene: 8. The chain's CDR3 is CASSSRGLAGAYNEQFF. In DNA form, the CDR3 reads TGTGCCAGCAGCTCCAGGGGCCTAGCGGGAGCCTACAATGAGCAGTTCTTC.

The CDR3 DNA reads as TGTGCCAGCAGTGAACTGGGCAGAGCATTCTACGAGCAGTACTTC. Protein product: CASSELGRAFYEQYF. The chain employs TRBV6-1 and TRBJ2-7; D remains ambiguous. Germline-derived CDR1 and CDR2 are MNHNS and SASEGT. V was shortened by 2 bases and J by 3 bases, with 14 bases between the two germline ends. The CDR3 is 15 amino acids.

This clone was seen more than once but under ten times. The rearrangement joins TRBV5-1 to TRBJ1-1; D is perhaps TRBD1 (6 bases). In germline, CDR1 is SGHRS, CDR2 YFSETQ. The V end was cut by 4 bases, the J end by 0 bases, with 16 bases between. The CDR3 contains 16 residues. The CDR3 loop is CASSTQGSPMNTEAFF. The CDR3 nucleotides read TGCGCCAGCAGCACTCAGGGGAGCCCTATGAACACTGAAGCTTTCTTT.

In this sample, this clone turned up a few times. This chain joins TRBV27 and TRBJ1-2; 10 bases align to TRBD1. The CDR3 is 15 amino acids. Germline trimming cut 0 bases from V and 8 bases from J; bases unmatched to any gene: 6. The V gene's germline CDR1 is MNHEY and CDR2 SMNVEV (reference sequence). DNA for the CDR3: TGTGCCAGCAGTTTATCCGGGACAGGGGTCGGAGGCTACACCTTC. This encodes CASSLSGTGVGGYTF.

This clone has more than one count but fewer than ten. The chain links TRBV18 to TRBJ2-7; maybe TRBD1 (6 bases). V was clipped by 3 bases and J by 2 bases, with 11 bases between them. Germline CDR1 reads KGHSH; CDR2 reads LQKENI. The CDR3 loop spans 14 amino acids. In DNA, the CDR3 is TGTGCCAGCTCACCGATCGACAGGACCTACGAGCAGTACTTC. It translates to CASSPIDRTYEQYF. The variable domain in full, completed from reference TRBV18 and TRBJ2-7, reads NAGVMQNPRHLVRRRGQEARLRCSPMKGHSHVYWYRQLPEEGLKFMVYLQKENIIDESGMPKERFSAEFPKEGPSILRIQQVVRGDSAAYFCASSPIDRTYEQYFGPGTRLTVT.

This clone has a handful of counts. J is TRBJ1-1 and V is TRBV5-6; TRBD1 aligns across 7 bases. J gave up 2 bases and V 3 bases, and 10 bases lay outside the gene matches. Per germline, CDR1 SGHDT and CDR2 YYEEEE. The CDR3 runs to 16 residues. The CDR3 DNA reads as TGTGCCAGCAGCTACTACACCGGGACAGTTAACACTGAAGCTTTCTTT. Translation: CASSYYTGTVNTEAFF.

The CDR3 loop reads CASKREGLEQFF. CDR3 sequence (DNA): TGCGCCAGCAAGCGGGAGGGCCTTGAGCAGTTCTTC. The V and J genes are TRBV5-1 and TRBJ2-1, with 10 bases identical to TRBD2. The germline V gene has CDR1 SGHRS and CDR2 YFSETQ. The CDR3 is 12 residues long. The V gene end was trimmed by 6 bases and the J gene end by 9 bases; junction bases not matched to a gene: 3.

The chain employs TRBV6-5 and TRBJ2-3; 12 bases align to TRBD2. The CDR3 extends over 16 amino acids. Germline CDR1 is MNHEY and CDR2 is SVGAGI. The ends lost 2 bases at V and 5 bases at J; junction bases unmatched: 5. The DNA of the CDR3 is TGTGCCAGCAGTTACAAGGGACTAGCGGGCATAGATACGCAGTATTTT. It codes for CASSYKGLAGIDTQYF.

The V call is TRBV9, the J call TRBJ2-2, with 7 bases aligning to TRBD1. After removal of 0 bases from V and 0 bases from J, the junction contained 5 bases not matched to a gene. Germline V gene data show CDR1 as SGDLS and CDR2 as YYNGEE. The CDR3 spans 17 residues. The CDR3 loop reads CASSVARQGTNTGELFF. DNA for the CDR3: TGTGCCAGCAGCGTAGCGAGACAGGGTACGAACACCGGGGAGCTGTTTTTT.

The gene calls are TRBV11-2 and TRBJ2-1; a weak D match, TRBD2 (6 bases). The germline V gene encodes CDR1 SGHAT and CDR2 FQNNGV. Trimming took off 7 bases at V and 5 bases at J, with 12 bases between the two ends. The CDR3 runs to 13 residues. CDR3: CASTRDLNNEQFF. CDR3 DNA sequence: TGTGCCAGCACCCGGGACTTAAACAATGAGCAGTTCTTC. Combining the CDR3 with reference TRBV11-2 and TRBJ2-1 gives the whole variable domain EAGVAQSPRYKIIEKRQSVAFWCNPISGHATLYWYQQILGQGPKLLIQFQNNGVVDDSQLPKDRFSAERLKGVDSTLKIQPAKLEDSAVYLCASTRDLNNEQFFGPGTRLTVL.

This chain connects TRBV9 to TRBJ2-1; 7 bases line up with TRBD2. The CDR3 spans 17 residues. V dropped 0 bases and J dropped 0; count of bases not matched to a gene: 6. Germline loops: CDR1 SGDLS, CDR2 YYNGEE. Written as DNA, the CDR3 is TGTGCCAGCAGCGTAGGGGCGGGGGAAAGCTCCTACAATGAGCAGTTCTTC. Its translation is CASSVGAGESSYNEQFF.

This clone showed up just a few times. The chain carries TRBV25-1 and TRBJ2-7; TRBD1 agrees at 7 bases. Per the germline V gene, CDR1 is MGHDK and CDR2 is SYGVNS. Germline trimming cut 3 bases from V and 5 bases from J; bases unmatched to any gene: 7. The CDR3 is 14 residues long. DNA of the CDR3: TGTGCCAGCAGTGACTCTAGACAGGGCCACGAGCAGTACTTC. Amino acid sequence: CASSDSRQGHEQYF.

In its sample, this clone was seen a few times. Compared with germline, one end of the junction differs, possibly owing to a read error. The chain couples TRBV7-7 to TRBJ2-1; 7 nucleotides align to TRBD2. Germline-derived CDR1 and CDR2 are SSHAT and FNYEAQ (reference sequence). The CDR3 covers 22 residues. The CDR3 bases are TGTGCTAGCAGCTTAGTTTTCGGAGGGGCGGGCCCCCGCGGGAGAGTTAGTAATGAGCAGTTCTTC. Its protein product is CASSLVFGGAGPRGRVSNEQFF.

The gene calls are TRBV19 and TRBJ2-7, with 15 bases lining up with TRBD2. Germline loops: CDR1 LNHDA, CDR2 SQIVND (reference sequence). This CDR3 has 15 amino acids. The V and J ends lost 4 bases and 7 bases, in that order; junction bases with no gene match: 5. The CDR3 coding sequence is TGTGCCAGTAGTACCAGGACTAGCGGGAGGGGAGAGCAGTACTTC. Amino acid sequence: CASSTRTSGRGEQYF.

This clone was recorded at least ten times. J is TRBJ1-5 and V is TRBV28; 8 bases match TRBD1. CDR1 MDHEN and CDR2 SYDVKM come from the germline V gene. The CDR3 sequence is 14 residues long. V lost 3 bases and J lost 7; bases outside the gene matches: 5. The CDR3 sequence: CASSFRDRIQPQHF. Written as DNA, the CDR3 is TGTGCCAGCAGTTTCCGGGACAGGATCCAGCCCCAGCATTTT.

This clone was observed a handful of times. J is TRBJ2-3 and V is TRBV5-8, with 8 nucleotides matching TRBD1. The CDR3 has 14 amino acids. The germline CDR1 and CDR2 sequences are SGHTS and YDEGEE. V was clipped by 5 bases and J by 5 bases; unmatched bases: 7. CDR3 region: CASSYGQGGDTQYF. CDR3 nucleotide sequence: TGTGCCAGCAGTTACGGACAGGGTGGAGATACGCAGTATTTT.

In this sample, this clone turned up a few times. The chain carries TRBV2 and TRBJ1-5; no definite D call. V shed 4 bases and J shed 2 bases, with 9 bases lying between them. The germline V gene encodes CDR1 SNHLY and CDR2 FYNNEI. This CDR3 comprises 14 residues. CDR3 residues: CASSGRGGNQPQHF. CDR3 coding DNA: TGTGCCAGCAGTGGGCGGGGTGGCAATCAGCCCCAGCATTTT.

J is TRBJ2-5 and V is TRBV15, with 9 positions matching TRBD2. There are 18 residues in the CDR3. Trimming at V came to 0 bases and at J to 2 bases, leaving 10 bases not matched to a gene. Germline V CDR1 and CDR2: LNHNV, YYDKDF (reference sequence). The CDR3 sequence is CATSREPWAGGLQETQYF. The DNA for the CDR3 is TGTGCCACCAGCAGAGAACCCTGGGCGGGAGGGCTTCAAGAGACCCAGTACTTC.

The table lists this clone with a few counts. V gene TRBV27 combines with J gene TRBJ1-3; D call uncertain. This CDR3 has 15 residues. Germline V gene lookup returns CDR1 MNHEY and CDR2 SMNVEV (reference sequence). Trimming removed 4 bases at V and 0 bases at J, with 10 bases between. The CDR3 DNA reads TGTGCCAGCAGTTCGTCCCCGAGCTCTGGAAACACCATATATTTT. Translating it yields CASSSSPSSGNTIYF.

This clone was observed a handful of times. The rearrangement uses TRBV18 and TRBJ2-7; D ambiguous. CDR1 KGHSH and CDR2 LQKENI come from the germline V gene. The ends were cut back, 2 bases at V and 0 bases at J, with 8 bases in the middle. This CDR3 contains 14 residues. The CDR3 coding sequence is TGTGCCAGCTCACCAGCCAGTGACTCCTACGAGCAGTACTTC. It yields the protein CASSPASDSYEQYF.

This clone occurred a few times. CDR3 amino acids: CASSFAGAVNQPQHF. CDR3 nucleotides: TGTGCCAGCAGTTTTGCAGGGGCGGTAAATCAGCCCCAGCATTTT. This chain joins TRBV27 and TRBJ1-5; D is possibly TRBD1 (6 bases). Germline loops: CDR1 MNHEY, CDR2 SMNVEV (reference sequence). CDR3 size: 15 residues. Trimming shortened V by 3 bases and J by 4 bases, and 13 bases separated the two germline ends.

The V call is TRBV4-3, the J call TRBJ2-3; 7 bases align to TRBD2. CDR3 size: 15 residues. V trimming: 3 bases; J trimming: 0 bases; junction bases outside the gene matches: 3. Germline V lookup: CDR1 LGHNA, CDR2 YSLEER. The CDR3 region is CASSQGLLSTDTQYF. CDR3 sequence (DNA): TGCGCCAGCAGCCAGGGACTACTTAGCACAGATACGCAGTATTTT.

The V and J genes are TRBV7-9 and TRBJ1-3, with a tentative D call TRBD1 (5 bases). V was pared by 8 bases and J by 2 bases, with 28 bases between. Germline V gene sequence: CDR1 SEHNR, CDR2 FQNEAQ (reference sequence). The CDR3 consists of 19 residues. CDR3 in DNA: TGTGCCAGCGGATCGAGCCGTAGGGGACTAGCGATGGCTGGAAACACCATATATTTT. Translation gives CASGSSRRGLAMAGNTIYF.

This clone was detected only a few times. The rearrangement links TRBV4-3 to TRBJ1-1, with D perhaps TRBD1 (5 bases). The CDR3 runs 14 residues. V was pared by 3 bases and J by 1 base, with 9 bases between. Germline loops: CDR1 LGHNA, CDR2 YSLEER. CDR3 nucleotides: TGCGCCAGCAGCCAGGGTAGGGGGAACACTGAAGCTTTCTTT. Encoded protein: CASSQGRGNTEAFF.

The chain joins TRBV10-2 to TRBJ1-2; 7 positions match TRBD1. Trimming cost V 10 bases and J 7 bases; bases outside gene matches: 15. Germline CDR1 WSHSY, CDR2 SAAADI. The CDR3 runs 14 residues. In nucleotides, the CDR3 is TGCGCCATCTACCCGACGACAGGGCGGGGTGGCTACACCTTC. Encoded protein: CAIYPTTGRGGYTF.

This sequence joins TRBV6-5 and TRBJ2-1; maybe TRBD2 (6 bases). The CDR3 has 14 amino acids. V lost 6 bases, J lost 5 bases, and 14 bases lay in between. Germline-derived CDR1 and CDR2 are MNHEY and SVGAGI. This CDR3 is CASSPRGSNNEQFF. The CDR3 nucleotides read TGTGCCAGCAGCCCCCGGGGGTCCAACAATGAGCAGTTCTTC.

V gene TRBV5-4 combines with J gene TRBJ1-1, with D perhaps matching TRBD1 (5 bases). With 4 bases removed from V and 1 base from J, the gap between germline ends came to 11 bases. Per germline, CDR1 SGHNT and CDR2 YYREEE (reference sequence). The CDR3 has 14 residues. The CDR3 nucleotides read TGTGCCAGCAGCCCGAGGACACCGAACACTGAAGCTTTCTTT. This codes for CASSPRTPNTEAFF.

J is TRBJ2-5 and V is TRBV28, with 8 nucleotides matching TRBD1. The CDR3 is 18 amino acids. With V trimmed by 5 bases and J by 5 bases, 19 bases remained unmatched. Germline V gene data show CDR1 as MDHEN and CDR2 as SYDVKM. CDR3 protein: CASSHRAWSGGGVETQYF. As DNA, the CDR3 is TGTGCCAGCAGTCATCGAGCGTGGTCAGGGGGCGGCGTGGAGACCCAGTACTTC.